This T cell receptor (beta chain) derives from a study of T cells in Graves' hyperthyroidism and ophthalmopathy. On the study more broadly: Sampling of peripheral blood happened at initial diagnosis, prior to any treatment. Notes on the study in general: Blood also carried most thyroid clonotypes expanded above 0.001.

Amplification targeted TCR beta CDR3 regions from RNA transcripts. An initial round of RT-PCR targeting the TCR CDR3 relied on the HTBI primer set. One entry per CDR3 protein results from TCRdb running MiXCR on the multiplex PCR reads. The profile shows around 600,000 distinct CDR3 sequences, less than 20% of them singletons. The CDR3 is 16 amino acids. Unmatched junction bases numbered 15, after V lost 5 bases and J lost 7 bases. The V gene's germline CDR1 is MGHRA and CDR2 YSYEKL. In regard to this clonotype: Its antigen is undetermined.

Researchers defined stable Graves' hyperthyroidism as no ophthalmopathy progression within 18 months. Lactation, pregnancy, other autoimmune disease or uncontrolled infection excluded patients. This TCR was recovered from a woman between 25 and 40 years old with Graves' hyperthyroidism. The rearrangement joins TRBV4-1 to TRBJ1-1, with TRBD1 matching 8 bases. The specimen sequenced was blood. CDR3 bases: TGCGCCAGCAGCAGACAACCCTTGGACAGGGACTATGAAGCTTTCTTT. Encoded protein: CASSRQPLDRDYEAFF.